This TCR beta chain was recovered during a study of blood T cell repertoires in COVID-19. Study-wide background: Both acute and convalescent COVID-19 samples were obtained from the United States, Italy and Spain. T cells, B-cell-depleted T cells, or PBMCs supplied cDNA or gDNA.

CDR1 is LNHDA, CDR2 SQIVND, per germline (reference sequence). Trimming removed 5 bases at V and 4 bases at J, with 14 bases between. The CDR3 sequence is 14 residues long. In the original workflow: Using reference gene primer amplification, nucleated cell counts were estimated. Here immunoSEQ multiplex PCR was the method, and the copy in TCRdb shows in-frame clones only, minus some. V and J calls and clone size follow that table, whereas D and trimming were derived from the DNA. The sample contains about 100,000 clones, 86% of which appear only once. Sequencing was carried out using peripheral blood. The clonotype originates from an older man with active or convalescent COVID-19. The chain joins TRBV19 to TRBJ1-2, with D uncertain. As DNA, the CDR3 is TGTGCCAGTAGTGACCAGCGGACGCGCTATGGCTACACCTTC. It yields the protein CASSDQRTRYGYTF.